These 26 T cell receptor beta chains came from one sample sequenced in a study of beta chain features in type 1 diabetes. General study results and limits: Researchers report that Type 1 diabetes patients had moderately but significantly shorter TCRB CDR3s across all four CD4+ subsets.

Expressed TCRB transcripts were sequenced, since all the RNA that had been isolated was reverse transcribed. Libraries were prepared by immunoSEQ multiplex PCR; TCRdb keeps only in-frame clonotypes and omits some of them. The top ten hold 0.04% of the sample, which has 600,000 or so clones, about 14% seen once. Their cognate antigens are unknown. The specimen was naive CD4+ T cells from blood. The source of these receptors is a man aged 18 to 30 with type 1 diabetes.

With respect to this clone: An end of the junction does not agree with germline; a read error may underlie this. V and J are TRBV7-7 and TRBJ2-3; D may match TRBD1 or TRBD2 (6 bases each). Germline CDR1 SSHAT, CDR2 FNYEAQ (reference sequence). CDR3 size: 17 residues. The CDR3 protein is CASSVRGRDGCTDTQYF. Written as DNA, the CDR3 is TGTGCTAGCAGCGTCCGGGGGCGGGACGGGTGCACAGATACGCAGTATTTT.

This clone has more than one count but fewer than ten. The chain links TRBV7-9 to TRBJ2-1; D is uncertain. The CDR3 covers 13 residues. Trimming took off 2 bases at V and 2 bases at J, with 4 bases between the two ends. CDR1 is SEHNR and CDR2 is FQNEAQ in the germline V gene (reference sequence). CDR3: CASSLSPYNEQFF. As DNA, the CDR3 is TGTGCCAGCAGCTTAAGTCCCTACAATGAGCAGTTCTTC.

This clone has a handful of counts. This rearrangement joins TRBV29-1 to TRBJ1-1, with TRBD1 matching 8 bases. This CDR3 has 13 amino acids. Germline CDR1 SQVTM, CDR2 ANQGSEA. J was trimmed by 4 bases and V by 6 bases; bases with no gene match: 7. In nucleotides, the CDR3 is TGCAGCGTAGAGGGACAGGCGGGCACTGAAGCTTTCTTT. Its translation: CSVEGQAGTEAFF.

A few counts support this clone. The CDR3 is CASSLAASGANYEQYF. CDR3 sequence (DNA): TGTGCCAGCAGCTTAGCGGCTAGCGGGGCCAACTACGAGCAGTACTTC. The chain links TRBV7-2 to TRBJ2-7; 9 bases match TRBD2. V dropped 0 bases and J dropped 3; count of bases not matched to a gene: 6. From germline, CDR1 is SGHTA and CDR2 FQGNSA. This CDR3 is built from 16 residues.

The V call is TRBV15, the J call TRBJ1-5; no reliable D call. Germline values: CDR1 LNHNV, CDR2 YYDKDF (reference sequence). V lost 1 base and J 5 bases, leaving 6 bases between the germline ends. The length of the CDR3 is 13 residues. The DNA of the CDR3 is TGTGCCACCAGCAGAGTTGGGGATCAGCCCCAGCATTTT. It codes for CATSRVGDQPQHF.

This chain joins TRBV5-1 and TRBJ1-1, with 10 bases fitting TRBD1. CDR1 and CDR2 (germline): SGHRS, YFSETQ. The J segment lost 4 bases and the V segment lost 0 bases, leaving 6 bases of the junction unmatched. The CDR3 spans 16 residues. The CDR3 loop is CASSLGAGQGTTEAFF. The CDR3 bases are TGCGCCAGCAGCTTGGGAGCGGGACAGGGGACCACTGAAGCTTTCTTT. Combining the CDR3 with reference TRBV5-1 and TRBJ1-1 gives the whole variable domain KAGVTQTPRYLIKTRGQQVTLSCSPISGHRSVSWYQQTPGQGLQFLFEYFSETQRNKGNFPGRFSGRQFSNSRSEMNVSTLELGDSALYLCASSLGAGQGTTEAFFGQGTRLTVV.

The sample holds a few counts of this clone. The J gene is TRBJ2-7, the V gene TRBV5-1; D may be TRBD1 or TRBD2 (5 bases each). In germline, CDR1 is SGHRS, CDR2 YFSETQ. V lost 8 bases, J lost 0 bases, and 12 bases lay in between. The CDR3 loop spans 13 amino acids. CDR3 bases: TGCGCCAGTTCTGAGGGGAGCTCCTACGAGCAGTACTTC. This codes for CASSEGSSYEQYF.

This rearrangement joins TRBV7-9 to TRBJ2-1; possible D gene TRBD2, 6 bases. V dropped 4 bases and J dropped 0 bases, with 13 bases sitting between them. The CDR3 contains 16 residues. From germline, CDR1 is SEHNR and CDR2 FQNEAQ (reference sequence). CDR3 sequence reads: CASSSGTSSSYNEQFF. DNA of the CDR3: TGTGCCAGCAGCTCGGGGACTTCGAGCTCCTACAATGAGCAGTTCTTC.

This chain links TRBV10-3 with TRBJ1-1; 7 nucleotides line up with TRBD1. V lost 7 bases and J lost 3; bases outside the gene matches: 5. The germline V gene has CDR1 ENHRY and CDR2 SYGVKD. CDR3 length: 13 residues. The CDR3 region is CAIKGQGDTEAFF. CDR3 nucleotides: TGTGCCATCAAGGGTCAGGGGGACACTGAAGCTTTCTTT.

Only a few counts were recorded for this clone. This rearrangement joins TRBV7-9 to TRBJ2-7; tentatively, D is TRBD1 or TRBD2 (5 bases each). This CDR3 spans 14 amino acids. CDR1 is SEHNR, CDR2 FQNEAQ, per germline (reference sequence). V shed 5 bases and J shed 6 bases, with 17 bases lying between them. The CDR3 coding sequence is TGTGCCAGCAGCATGGCCGGGACCCTGGGCGAGCAGTACTTC. Amino acid sequence: CASSMAGTLGEQYF.

V is TRBV28 and J is TRBJ2-5; D is undetermined. V lost 8 bases to trimming and J lost 0 bases, with 16 bases between them. CDR1 and CDR2 (germline): MDHEN, SYDVKM. CDR3 length equals 15 residues. This chain's CDR3 is CASLKRNGYQETQYF. In nucleotides, the CDR3 is TGTGCCAGCCTCAAGAGGAACGGGTACCAAGAGACCCAGTACTTC.

The chain joins TRBV30 to TRBJ2-7; 8 bases line up with TRBD1. J lost 5 bases, V lost 0 bases, and 3 bases had no gene match. Germline loops: CDR1 GTSNPN, CDR2 SVGIG (reference sequence). The CDR3 loop spans 13 amino acids. The CDR3 coding sequence is TGTGCCTGGAGTGTCAGGGGGCCCGACGAGCAGTACTTC. Amino acids: CAWSVRGPDEQYF.

The chain has TRBV30 and TRBJ2-2, with TRBD1 as a possible D gene (6 bases). The CDR3 covers 14 residues. The V end was cut by 8 bases, the J end by 3 bases, with 16 bases between. The germline V gene encodes CDR1 GTSNPN and CDR2 SVGIG (reference sequence). The CDR3 bases are TGTGCCGGGTCGACAGGATGGGACACCGGGGAGCTGTTTTTT. This codes for CAGSTGWDTGELFF.

This clone was observed a few times. The chain couples TRBV5-1 to TRBJ2-7; 7 nucleotides agree with TRBD2. The CDR3 loop spans 16 amino acids. V lost 6 bases, J lost 5 bases, and 17 bases stayed unmatched. The germline V gene has CDR1 SGHRS and CDR2 YFSETQ. The CDR3 sequence: CASTRSGGSRGHEQYF. CDR3 DNA sequence: TGCGCCAGCACACGGTCGGGAGGTTCCCGCGGTCACGAGCAGTACTTC.

The chain uses TRBV6-1 and TRBJ1-5, with D uncertain. CDR3 length: 11 amino acids. Per the germline V gene, CDR1 is MNHNS and CDR2 is SASEGT. Trimming shortened V by 5 bases and J by 9 bases, and 8 bases separated the two germline ends. As DNA, the CDR3 is TGTGCCAGCAGTAAGGTTGGGCCCCAGCATTTT. This encodes CASSKVGPQHF.

The chain links TRBV27 to TRBJ1-1, with TRBD1 matching 8 bases. CDR3 length: 13 residues. Germline V gene sequence: CDR1 MNHEY, CDR2 SMNVEV (reference sequence). V shed 3 bases, J shed 5 bases, and the junction held 2 bases outside the gene matches. CDR3 nucleotide sequence: TGTGCCAGCAGTTTCAGGGGGCAAACTGAAGCTTTCTTT. Its protein product is CASSFRGQTEAFF.

V usage is TRBV7-6 and J usage is TRBJ2-5; D is unclear. V was cut by 4 bases and J by 1 base, with 4 bases left in between. The CDR3 length is 12 residues. The V gene's germline CDR1 is SGHVS and CDR2 FNYEAQ. CDR3 loop: CASSSGQETQYF. In nucleotides, the CDR3 is TGTGCCAGCAGCTCGGGCCAAGAGACCCAGTACTTC.

The rearrangement links TRBV30 to TRBJ1-5; TRBD1 matches 9 bases. After removal of 5 bases from V and 6 bases from J, the junction contained 5 bases not matched to a gene. Germline assignment: CDR1 GTSNPN and CDR2 SVGIG (reference sequence). CDR3 size: 13 residues. CDR3 in amino acids: CAWYRGRVQPQHF. For the CDR3, the DNA is TGTGCCTGGTACAGGGGGCGTGTTCAGCCCCAGCATTTT.

This clone appeared a few times. The J gene is TRBJ2-4, the V gene TRBV30, with D tentatively TRBD1 (5 bases). Trimming removed 2 bases from V and 2 bases from J, with 13 bases in between. In germline, CDR1 is GTSNPN, CDR2 SVGIG (reference sequence). This CDR3 has 15 residues. In DNA form, the CDR3 reads TGTGCCTGGAGTTGGGCAGGGCAGTCCAAAAACATTCAGTACTTC. Protein: CAWSWAGQSKNIQYF.

There are a few counts of this clone. The chain links TRBV5-1 to TRBJ2-3; tentative D call: TRBD2 (6 bases). V lost 0 bases to trimming and J lost 8 bases, with 13 bases between them. The CDR3 has 14 amino acids. Looked up from germline, CDR1 is SGHRS and CDR2 is YFSETQ. CDR3: CASSLGPGEGTQYF. The DNA of the CDR3 is TGCGCCAGCAGCTTGGGTCCGGGAGAGGGTACGCAGTATTTT.

The rearrangement joins TRBV2 to TRBJ1-2; possibly TRBD1 for D (6 bases). In germline, CDR1 is SNHLY, CDR2 FYNNEI. The CDR3 is 16 amino acids. V was pared by 7 bases and J by 5 bases, with 23 bases between. The CDR3 spells CASMGARGGRRYGYTF. CDR3 nucleotide sequence: TGTGCCAGCATGGGGGCTCGCGGGGGAAGGCGGTATGGCTACACCTTC.

This clone was recorded a few times. The V gene is TRBV12-5, the J gene TRBJ2-3; D is uncertain. The CDR3 runs 11 residues. Per the germline V gene, CDR1 is LGHNT and CDR2 is FRNRAP. The V and J ends lost 2 bases and 6 bases respectively, with 3 bases between them. The CDR3 region has the DNA TGTGCTAGTGGTTTGTTGGATACGCAGTATTTT. Translated, it gives CASGLLDTQYF.

About this clone: This sample also contains other DNA sequences that code for the same CDR3. This rearrangement joins TRBV28 to TRBJ2-7; D not resolved. The V gene lost 6 bases and the J gene lost 2 bases, with 11 bases spanning the gap. In germline, CDR1 is MDHEN, CDR2 SYDVKM. The CDR3 sequence is 13 residues long. The CDR3 coding sequence is TGTGCCAGCAGGGGTACGGGTACCTACGAGCAGTACTTC. This sequence encodes CASRGTGTYEQYF.

This sequence joins TRBV5-1 and TRBJ2-7; the D gene is possibly TRBD2 (6 bases). CDR1 and CDR2 from the germline V gene are SGHRS and YFSETQ. This CDR3 has 13 amino acids. The V end lost 4 bases, the J end lost 5 bases, and 13 bases lay between the germline ends. The CDR3 spells CASSPPERDEQYF. The CDR3 region has the DNA TGCGCCAGCAGCCCACCAGAGCGGGACGAGCAGTACTTC.

V and J are TRBV4-1 and TRBJ1-2; 9 bases map to TRBD1. The CDR3 is 17 amino acids. Germline V gene data show CDR1 as MGHRA and CDR2 as YSYEKL. Trimming at V came to 1 base and at J to 7 bases, leaving 13 bases not matched to a gene. The CDR3 sequence: CASSQGGMGDRVRGYTF. The CDR3 DNA follows: TGCGCCAGCAGCCAAGGGGGAATGGGGGACAGGGTCCGTGGCTACACCTTC.

This clone has only a few counts. The genes are TRBV2 and TRBJ2-5; no clear D. CDR1 is SNHLY, CDR2 FYNNEI, per germline. The CDR3 consists of 13 residues. The ends were cut back, 8 bases at V and 2 bases at J, with 12 bases in the middle. The CDR3 loop reads CASDLTSQETQYF. The CDR3 DNA follows: TGTGCCAGCGACTTAACTTCGCAAGAGACCCAGTACTTC.